This T cell receptor (beta chain) was recorded in a study of blood T cell repertoires in COVID-19. The wider study: COVID-19 samples, acute and convalescent, were from the United States, Italy and Spain. In each case, the material was cDNA or gDNA derived from T cells, B-cell-depleted T cells, or PBMCs.

Looked up from germline, CDR1 is SGHKS and CDR2 is YYEKEE (reference sequence). The CDR3 has 13 amino acids. The V segment lost 3 bases and the J segment 8 bases; nucleotides outside the gene matches: 4. The table lists this clone with a count of one. In the original analysis: Estimates of nucleated cell counts were drawn from the amplification of reference gene primers. Assay used: immunoSEQ multiplex PCR; TCRdb lists only in-frame clones, some missing. The D gene and trimming were derived from the DNA, and the V and J assignments and clone size from that table. The table has roughly 76,000 clones, around 86% seen once.

Sample: peripheral blood. The V gene is TRBV5-5, the J gene TRBJ1-4; 7 nucleotides line up with TRBD1. This receptor was identified in a woman aged 80 or over with active or convalescent COVID-19. Here the CDR3 reads CASSWGQTEKLFF. The CDR3 DNA follows: TGTGCCAGCAGCTGGGGACAGACCGAAAAACTGTTTTTT.